The entry below describes one T cell receptor beta chain. Antigen unknown. Trimming took off 2 bases at V and 0 bases at J, with 10 bases between the two ends. CDR3 length: 15 residues. In germline, CDR1 is SGHTA, CDR2 FQGTGA. Specified treatment: oral pan-JAK inhibitor, 5-10 mg twice daily. T lymphocytes (CD4+ and CD8+) were sorted from PBMCs. The entry originates in a study of CD8+ T cells in alopecia areata. At the level of the study: Patients in the treated group were given tofacitinib by mouth, 5 to 10 mg twice a day. Study-wide points: Tofacitinib produced a significant decrease in scalp clonality and in expanded CD8+ clones among the top 100. Sequence data from scalp samples additionally include resident alphabeta T cells of normal skin.

RNA was isolated and reverse transcribed to cDNA, the sequencing template. The repertoire was sequenced with immunoSEQ multiplex PCR; TCRdb's copy has only in-frame clones and lacks some. The sample holds about 190,000 clones, approximately 60% seen once. The chain couples TRBV7-3 to TRBJ2-5, with D maybe TRBD1 (5 bases). The origin of this receptor is a human donor with alopecia areata. Source: CD4+ T cells sorted from blood, taken at week 4, from a patient treated with tofacitinib. CDR3 in amino acids: CASSLVAGYQETQYF. The CDR3 DNA sequence: TGTGCCAGCAGCTTAGTCGCAGGGTACCAAGAGACCCAGTACTTC.